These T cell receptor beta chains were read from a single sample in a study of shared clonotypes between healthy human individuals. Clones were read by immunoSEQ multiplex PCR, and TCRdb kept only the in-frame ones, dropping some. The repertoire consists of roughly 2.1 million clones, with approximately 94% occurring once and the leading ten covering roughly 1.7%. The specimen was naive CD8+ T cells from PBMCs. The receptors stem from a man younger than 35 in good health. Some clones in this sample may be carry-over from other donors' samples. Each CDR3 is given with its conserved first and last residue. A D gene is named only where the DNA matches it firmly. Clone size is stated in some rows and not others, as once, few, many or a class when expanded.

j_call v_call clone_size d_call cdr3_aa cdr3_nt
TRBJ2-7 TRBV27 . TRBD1 CASRPGTGGSYEQYF TGTGCCAGCAGACCTGGGACAGGGGGCTCCTACGAGCAGTACTTC
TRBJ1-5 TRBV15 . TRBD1 CATSGDRGPNQPQHF TGTGCCACCAGCGGGGACAGAGGTCCCAATCAGCCCCAGCATTTT
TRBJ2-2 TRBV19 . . CASNTGGGELFF TGTGCCAGTAATACGGGTGGGGGGGAGCTGTTTTTT
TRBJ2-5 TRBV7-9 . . CASSLRVQETQYF TGTGCCAGCAGCTTAAGGGTCCAAGAGACCCAGTACTTC
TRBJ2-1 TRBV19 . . CASSIGLHNEQFF TGTGCCAGTAGTATCGGACTACACAATGAGCAGTTCTTC
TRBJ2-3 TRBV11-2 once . CASRGRSTDTQYF TGTGCCAGCAGGGGCAGATCCACAGATACGCAGTATTTT
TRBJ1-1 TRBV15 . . CATSGVGALNTEAFF TGTGCCACCAGCGGAGTTGGGGCTTTGAACACTGAAGCTTTCTTT
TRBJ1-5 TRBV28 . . CASSYQTGYSNQPQHF TGTGCCAGCAGTTATCAAACAGGTTATAGCAATCAGCCCCAGCATTTT
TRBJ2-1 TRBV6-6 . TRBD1 CASSILTGKGEQFF TGTGCCAGCAGTATACTGACAGGGAAGGGTGAGCAGTTCTTC
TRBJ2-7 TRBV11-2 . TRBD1 CASSFGTGDFYEQYF TGTGCCAGCAGCTTCGGGACAGGGGACTTCTACGAGCAGTACTTC
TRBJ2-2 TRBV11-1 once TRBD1 CASHRAGGSTGELFF TGTGCCAGCCATAGAGCAGGGGGCAGTACCGGGGAGCTGTTTTTT
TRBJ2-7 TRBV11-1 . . CASSLVRGYEQYF TGTGCCAGCAGCTTAGTCAGAGGCTACGAGCAGTACTTC
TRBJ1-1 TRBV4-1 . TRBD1 CASSPYRGRGPFF TGCGCCAGCAGCCCATACAGGGGGCGAGGCCCTTTCTTT
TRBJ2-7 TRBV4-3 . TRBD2 CASSLGLGGEQYF TGCGCCAGCAGCCTGGGACTAGGTGGCGAGCAGTACTTC
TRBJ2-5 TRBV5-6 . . CASSFGEPETQYF TGTGCCAGCAGCTTCGGGGAGCCGGAGACCCAGTACTTC